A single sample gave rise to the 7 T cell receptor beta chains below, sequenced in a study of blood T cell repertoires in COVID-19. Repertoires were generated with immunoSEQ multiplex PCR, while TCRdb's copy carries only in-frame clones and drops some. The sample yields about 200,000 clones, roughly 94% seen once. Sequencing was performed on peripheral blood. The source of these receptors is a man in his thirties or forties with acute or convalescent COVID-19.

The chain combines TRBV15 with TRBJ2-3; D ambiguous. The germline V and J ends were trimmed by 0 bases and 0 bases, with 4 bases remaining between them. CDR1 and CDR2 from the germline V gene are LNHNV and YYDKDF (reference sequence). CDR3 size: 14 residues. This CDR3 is CATSRELSTDTQYF. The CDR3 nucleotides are TGTGCCACCAGCAGAGAGTTAAGCACAGATACGCAGTATTTT.

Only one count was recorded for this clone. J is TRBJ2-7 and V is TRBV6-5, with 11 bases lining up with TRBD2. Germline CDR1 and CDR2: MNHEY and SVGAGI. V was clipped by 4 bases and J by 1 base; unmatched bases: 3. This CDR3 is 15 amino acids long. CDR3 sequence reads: CASSLTSGISYEQYF. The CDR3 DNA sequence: TGTGCCAGCAGTTTGACTAGCGGGATTTCCTACGAGCAGTACTTC.

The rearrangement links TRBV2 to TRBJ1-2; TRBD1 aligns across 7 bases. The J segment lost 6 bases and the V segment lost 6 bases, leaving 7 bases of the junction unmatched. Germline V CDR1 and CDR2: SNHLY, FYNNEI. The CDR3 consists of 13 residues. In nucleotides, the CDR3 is TGTGCCAGCAGGGCCACAGGGGTTGATGGCTACACCTTC. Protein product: CASRATGVDGYTF.

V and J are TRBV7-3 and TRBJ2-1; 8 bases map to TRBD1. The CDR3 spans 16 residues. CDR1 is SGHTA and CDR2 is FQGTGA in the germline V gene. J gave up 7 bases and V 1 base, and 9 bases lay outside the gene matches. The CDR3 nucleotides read TGTGCCAGCAGCTTAAACTCCCGGACAGGGACGAATGAGCAGTTCTTC. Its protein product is CASSLNSRTGTNEQFF.

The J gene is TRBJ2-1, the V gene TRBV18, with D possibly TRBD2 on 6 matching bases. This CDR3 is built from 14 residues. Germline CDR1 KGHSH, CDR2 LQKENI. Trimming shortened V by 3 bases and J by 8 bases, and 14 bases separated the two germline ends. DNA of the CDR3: TGTGCCAGCTCACCTAGCGGTGGGATCGATGAGCAGTTCTTC. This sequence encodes CASSPSGGIDEQFF.

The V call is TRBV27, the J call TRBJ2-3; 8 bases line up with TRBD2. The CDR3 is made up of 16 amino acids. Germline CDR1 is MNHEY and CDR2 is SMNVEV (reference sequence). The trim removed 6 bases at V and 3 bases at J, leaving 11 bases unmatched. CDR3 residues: CASRLLMTGGTDTQYF. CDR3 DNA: TGTGCCAGCAGATTACTCATGACGGGAGGGACAGATACGCAGTATTTT.

In nucleotides, the CDR3 is TGTGCCAGCAGCTTTTTCAGGACAGGGGGTAAAAGGAGCACAGATACGCAGTATTTT. It translates to CASSFFRTGGKRSTDTQYF. This chain links TRBV7-9 with TRBJ2-3, with 10 bases matching TRBD1. With V trimmed by 3 bases and J by 0 bases, 12 bases remained unmatched. Germline V gene lookup returns CDR1 SEHNR and CDR2 FQNEAQ (reference sequence). The CDR3 totals 19 residues. The complete variable domain, with remaining parts taken from reference TRBV7-9 and TRBJ2-3, reads DTGVSQNPRHKITKRGQNVTFRCDPISEHNRLYWYRQTLGQGPEFLTYFQNEAQLEKSRLLSDRFSAERPKGSFSTLEIQRTEQGDSAMYLCASSFFRTGGKRSTDTQYFGPGTRLTVL.